This record covers a single TCR beta chain. Its binding antigen is unknown. It has no much larger one-base neighbor in the sample; base qualities were not kept. The data belong to a study of CD8+CD57+ T cells in acquired aplastic anemia (dated 2018 in TCRdb). In the study overall: DNA extracted from sorted CD4+ and CD8+ cells had a mean of roughly 3 ug, with a range of roughly 0.2 to 30 ug. Healthy donor samples averaged around 9.8 million reads for CD4+ and under 12 million for CD8+ cells. What the study reported, not specific to this receptor: Roughly 30 CD8+ CDR3 sequences were found to be shared between patients and controls, but these sequences appeared to be highly expressed in patients and within the immunodominant clones of the patients. No significant difference in CD8+ Simpson's diversity was found between patients and healthy controls (P=0.060).

In this study, sorted CD4+ and CD8+ T cells from the blood of healthy subjects and of severe aplastic anemia patients had their TCR repertoires deep-sequenced. Ficoll-Paque density gradient centrifugation was used to isolate peripheral blood mononuclear cells. Before DNA extraction, CD4+ and CD8+ T cells were sorted by FACS or by magnetic beads. The V and J ends are trimmed by 5 bases and 7 bases, leaving 14 bases between them. The germline V gene gives CDR1 as ENHRY and CDR2 as SYGVKD. The CDR3 holds 14 amino acids from the cysteine to the phenylalanine. Of all the DNA, just the CDR3 is kept, 42 bases in frame from base 1. Genomic DNA served as template for TCR beta VDJ combination and CDR3 sequence profiling. An Illumina HiSeq 2000 was used for TCR repertoire sequencing. The paper's processing steps were these. Repertoires were assessed using TRBV/TRBJ rearrangement plots, CDR3 size and DJ length profiles, and Simpson's diversity index. The most abundant DNA sequence in the deep sequencing data was defined as the immunodominant clone. CDR3 amino acid sequences were screened for sharing across subjects and compared with published repertoires and the VDJdb database. Starting from the raw public reads, TCRdb applied fastp trimming at Q25, assembled clones with MiXCR and retained in-frame beta chains. Rows with a matching CDR3 protein are joined into one entry that keeps the most common DNA and genes. The V and J calls were not made by the authors but by TCRdb's processing. In all, the sample holds about 110,000 distinct CDR3 sequences, and less than 65% of those were seen once. In total, the top ten clones hold 25% to 35% of the sample.

The sample comprised sorted CD4+, CD8+, or CD8+CD57+ T cells (not recorded which) from PBMCs. The sequence links TRBV10-3 to TRBJ1-4; D gene: possibly TRBD1, on 6 matching bases. The receptor was derived from a human donor in good health, serving as a control. The DNA sequence is TGTGCCATCAGTCCGGGACACGGCGGTGAAAAACTGTTTTTT. It translates as CAISPGHGGEKLFF.